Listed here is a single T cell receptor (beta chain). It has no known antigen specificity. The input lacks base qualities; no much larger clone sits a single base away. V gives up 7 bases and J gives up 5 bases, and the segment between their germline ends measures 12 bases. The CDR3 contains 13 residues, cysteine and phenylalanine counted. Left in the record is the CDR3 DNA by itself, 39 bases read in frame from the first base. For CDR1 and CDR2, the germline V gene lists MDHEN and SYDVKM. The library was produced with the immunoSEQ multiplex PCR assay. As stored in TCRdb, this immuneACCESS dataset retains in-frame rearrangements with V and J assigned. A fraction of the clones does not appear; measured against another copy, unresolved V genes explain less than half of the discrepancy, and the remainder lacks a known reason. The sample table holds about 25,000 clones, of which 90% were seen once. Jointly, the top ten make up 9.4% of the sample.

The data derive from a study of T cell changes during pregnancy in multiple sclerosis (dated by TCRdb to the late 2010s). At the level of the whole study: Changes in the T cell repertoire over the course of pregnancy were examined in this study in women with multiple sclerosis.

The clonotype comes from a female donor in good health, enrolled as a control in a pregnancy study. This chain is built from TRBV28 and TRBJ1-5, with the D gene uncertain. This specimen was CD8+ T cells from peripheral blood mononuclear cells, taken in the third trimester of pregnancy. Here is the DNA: TGTGCCAGCACAGGCCCCATGGATCAGCCCCAGCATTTT. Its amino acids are CASTGPMDQPQHF.